The T cell receptor (beta chain) described here comes from a study of CD8+CD57+ T cells in acquired aplastic anemia. Study context: Quantities of DNA derived from sorted CD4+ and CD8+ cells averaged about 3.2 ug.

Looked up from germline, CDR1 is WNHNN and CDR2 is SYGVQD (reference sequence). The trim removed 7 bases at V and 3 bases at J, leaving 7 bases unmatched. The CDR3 covers 16 residues. This clonotype showed up just a few times. The use of genomic DNA as template underpinned the TCR beta VDJ and CDR3 profiling. TCRdb processed the reads anew with MiXCR; each CDR3 protein has one entry. The table has some 150,000 distinct CDR3 sequences, 71% seen once. Patients included in sequencing had previously demonstrated CD8+CD57+ cell expansion by flow cytometry. Patients, without exception, had severe acquired aplastic anemia. Patients had received no therapy at the time of blood sampling.

The gene calls are TRBV10-1 and TRBJ2-2; TRBD1 matches 11 bases. The sequenced material came from sorted CD4+, CD8+, or CD8+CD57+ T cells (not recorded which) from PBMCs. The source is a human donor with aplastic anemia. The CDR3 DNA reads as TGCGCCAGCACCTCCTGGACAGGGGGCCACACCGGGGAGCTGTTTTTT. Its protein is CASTSWTGGHTGELFF.